This T cell receptor (beta chain) was retrieved from a study of blood T cell repertoires in COVID-19. Study context: Researchers got acute and convalescent COVID-19 samples from the United States, Italy and Spain.

Germline V gene data show CDR1 as MNHEY and CDR2 as SMNVEV (reference sequence). Trimming left V 6 bases short and J 1 base short, with 11 bases between. The CDR3 loop spans 14 amino acids. Here immunoSEQ multiplex PCR was the method, and the copy in TCRdb shows in-frame clones only, minus some. The repertoire holds 81,000 or so clones, with approximately 78% as singletons. Sequenced input: peripheral blood. The receptor was isolated from a human donor in a cohort sampled during active COVID-19. The chain joins TRBV27 to TRBJ2-3, with D perhaps TRBD2 (6 bases). This chain's CDR3 is CASRGWGGTDTQYF. The CDR3 bases are TGTGCCAGCAGGGGGTGGGGGGGCACAGATACGCAGTATTTT.